A selection of T cell receptor beta chains follows, all from one sample in a study of regulatory T cells in long-lasting Graves disease. TCRdb independently ran MiXCR on the multiplex PCR reads; one entry per CDR3 protein. The profile covers approximately 400,000 distinct CDR3 sequences, with 10% to 15% appearing a single time and approximately 17% taken by the ten largest. These sequences were also reported in another study, on T cells in Graves' hyperthyroidism and ophthalmopathy.

This specimen was peripheral blood mononuclear cells (PBMCs), taken at new diagnosis, from a patient treated with antithyroid drugs. The receptors stem from a woman between 18 and 30 years old with Graves disease. CDR3s include the opening cysteine and the closing phenylalanine or tryptophan. A D gene is named only where the DNA matches it firmly. Clone size, where shown, is once, few, many, or a class for clones that have expanded.

size	D	V	J	CDR3	DNA
few	TRBD1	TRBV9	TRBJ1-1	CASSPRQGWSSTEAFF	TGTGCCAGCAGCCCTCGACAGGGATGGAGCAGCACTGAAGCTTTCTTT
few	NA	TRBV4-3	TRBJ1-3	CASSQDPVTYSGNTIYF	TGCGCCAGCAGCCAAGATCCCGTGACCTATTCCGGAAACACCATATATTTT
few	TRBD2	TRBV27	TRBJ2-3	CASSHERAGGGGRDTQYF	TGTGCCAGCAGCCACGAACGCGCGGGGGGGGGAGGTCGTGATACGCAGTATTTT
NA	TRBD1	TRBV19	TRBJ1-2	CAGRDRGSSYGYTF	TGTGCCGGCCGGGACAGGGGTTCTTCCTATGGCTACACCTTC
many	NA	TRBV7-2	TRBJ2-5	CASSPNREGETQYF	TGTGCCAGCAGTCCAAACCGAGAGGGAGAAACCCAGTACTTC
many	NA	TRBV6-5	TRBJ1-1	CASSSDQPGQRNTEAFF	TGTGCCAGCAGTTCCGACCAACCCGGACAGAGAAACACTGAAGCTTTCTTT
many	NA	TRBV2	TRBJ1-2	CASNRQTDNYGYTF	TGTGCCAGCAACCGACAGACAGACAACTATGGCTACACCTTC
many	NA	TRBV20-1	TRBJ1-1	CSADPGGPNTEAFF	TGCAGTGCAGACCCTGGGGGGCCGAACACTGAAGCTTTCTTT
many	NA	TRBV19	TRBJ2-3	CASSMRADTQYF	TGTGCCAGTAGTATGAGGGCAGATACGCAGTATTTT
few	TRBD1	TRBV4-3	TRBJ2-1	CASSQGTGGYNEQFF	TGCGCCAGCAGCCAAGGGACAGGGGGGTACAATGAGCAGTTCTTC
NA	TRBD2	TRBV6-1	TRBJ2-7	CASSLGVAGYEQYF	TGTGCCAGCAGCCTTGGGGTAGCGGGATACGAGCAGTACTTC
many	TRBD2	TRBV7-6	TRBJ2-1	CASSLELADYNEQFF	TGTGCCAGCAGCTTAGAACTAGCGGACTACAATGAGCAGTTCTTC
many	NA	TRBV7-9	TRBJ2-1	CASSSGPLENNEQFF	TGTGCCAGCAGCTCGGGACCGCTGGAAAACAATGAGCAGTTCTTC
few	NA	TRBV4-3	TRBJ2-1	CASSQELTPSSYNEQFF	TGCGCCAGCAGCCAAGAACTGACTCCGAGCTCCTACAATGAGCAGTTCTTC
many	NA	TRBV6-2/TRBV6-3	TRBJ2-1	CASSYQGYSYNEQFF	TGTGCCAGCAGCTATCAGGGTTACTCCTACAATGAGCAGTTCTTC
NA	NA	TRBV20-1	TRBJ1-6	CSAQDSYSNSPLHF	TGCAGTGCTCAGGACAGTTACTCCAATTCACCCCTCCACTTT
NA	NA	TRBV29-1	TRBJ1-1	CSVGVQPNTEAFF	TGCAGCGTTGGCGTACAACCGAACACTGAAGCTTTCTTT
many	TRBD2	TRBV7-8	TRBJ2-1	CASSPKRLAGGLIPNEQFF	TGTGCCAGCAGCCCTAAAAGACTAGCGGGAGGGCTTATCCCCAATGAGCAGTTCTTC
NA	NA	TRBV5-1	TRBJ2-1	CASSPTSVFSSYNEQFF	TGCGCCAGCAGCCCTACCTCGGTGTTCAGCTCCTACAATGAGCAGTTCTTC
many	TRBD2	TRBV24-1	TRBJ2-6	CATGTSGFSGANVLTF	TGTGCCACCGGGACTAGCGGATTCTCTGGGGCCAACGTCCTGACTTTC
NA	TRBD2	TRBV7-2	TRBJ2-5	CASSPRGSGGRPRETQYF	TGTGCCAGCAGCCCGCGAGGGAGCGGGGGGCGGCCCCGAGAGACCCAGTACTTC
many	NA	TRBV6-5	TRBJ1-4	CASSYSSSKGQEKLFF	TGTGCCAGCAGTTACTCGAGTTCGAAGGGCCAGGAAAAACTGTTTTTT
NA	NA	TRBV6-4	TRBJ1-1	CTSSWTFGVSEAFF	TGTACCAGCAGTTGGACCTTTGGGGTCTCTGAAGCTTTCTTT
many	NA	TRBV19	TRBJ1-2	CASTRDRGYYGYTF	TGTGCCAGTACCCGAGACCGGGGCTACTATGGCTACACCTTC
NA	NA	TRBV12-3/TRBV12-4	TRBJ1-4	CASSFQGKLFF	TGTGCCAGCAGTTTTCAAGGAAAACTGTTTTTT
many	TRBD1	TRBV4-1	TRBJ1-2	CASSQETGDGYTF	TGCGCCAGCAGCCAAGAGACAGGGGATGGCTACACCTTC
many	TRBD2	TRBV10-3	TRBJ2-1	CAISSLSGSWYNEQFF	TGTGCCATCAGTAGCCTCAGCGGGAGTTGGTACAATGAGCAGTTCTTC
few	TRBD2	TRBV5-4	TRBJ2-3	CASSTIIAGGTDTQYF	TGTGCCAGCAGCACCATCATAGCGGGGGGCACAGATACGCAGTATTTT